Below are 3 T cell receptor beta chains sequenced from a single sample in a study of blood T cell repertoires in COVID-19. TCRdb keeps only in-frame clones here, not all; method: immunoSEQ multiplex PCR. The table includes about 160,000 clones, roughly four fifths detected once. The sample was peripheral blood. These receptors came from a human donor in a cohort sampled during active COVID-19.

V gene TRBV25-1 combines with J gene TRBJ2-3, with 9 bases aligning to TRBD2. V was clipped by 6 bases and J by 6 bases; unmatched bases: 7. Germline CDR1 MGHDK, CDR2 SYGVNS. This CDR3 has 14 residues. CDR3 nucleotides: TGTGCCAGCAGGGCTAGCGGGGATTTGGATACGCAGTATTTT. Amino acid sequence: CASRASGDLDTQYF. Variable domain in full (rest from reference TRBV25-1 and TRBJ2-3): EADIYQTPRYLVIGTGKKITLECSQTMGHDKMYWYQQDPGMELHLIHYSYGVNSTEKGDLSSESTVSRIRTEHFPLTLESARPSHTSQYLCASRASGDLDTQYFGPGTRLTVL.

The rearrangement links TRBV5-1 to TRBJ1-2; 8 bases map to TRBD1. Germline-derived CDR1 and CDR2 are SGHRS and YFSETQ. V shed 4 bases and J 3 bases; nucleotides not matched to a gene: 5. This CDR3 region has 14 residues. CDR3 in amino acids: CASSPDRADYGYTF. DNA of the CDR3: TGCGCCAGCAGCCCGGACAGGGCGGACTATGGCTACACCTTC.

The chain has TRBV6-6 and TRBJ2-7; the D gene is possibly TRBD1 (6 bases). This CDR3 contains 13 residues. Germline assignment: CDR1 MNHNY and CDR2 SVGAGI (reference sequence). Trimming took 6 bases from V and 2 from J, leaving 11 bases between them. The CDR3: CASRAGDTYEQYF. CDR3 nucleotides: TGTGCCAGCAGAGCAGGGGATACCTACGAGCAGTACTTC.